This record concerns one TCR beta chain sequence. This sample is part of a study of shared T cell receptors in the human thymus. Germline CDR1 and CDR2: MNHNS and SASEGT. This CDR3 spans 13 amino acids. Losses at the gene ends were 2 bases for V and 4 bases for J; bases not matched to a gene: 2. The repertoire was sequenced with immunoSEQ multiplex PCR; TCRdb's copy has only in-frame clones and lacks some. The data show hundreds of thousands of clones, roughly 90% seen once. This sample also appeared in a second study, on human thymus T cells. That source adds: The thymus was resected at corrective cardiac surgery. Repertoires sampled from thymus and blood appeared biased in V and J gene usage.

This clonotype was sampled from a boy under two years old with a congenital heart defect. The specimen was thymocytes. This chain links TRBV6-1 with TRBJ2-7, with 7 bases that match TRBD1. CDR3 sequence reads: CASSESRGYEQYF. CDR3 in DNA: TGTGCCAGCAGTGAATCCAGGGGGTACGAGCAGTACTTC.